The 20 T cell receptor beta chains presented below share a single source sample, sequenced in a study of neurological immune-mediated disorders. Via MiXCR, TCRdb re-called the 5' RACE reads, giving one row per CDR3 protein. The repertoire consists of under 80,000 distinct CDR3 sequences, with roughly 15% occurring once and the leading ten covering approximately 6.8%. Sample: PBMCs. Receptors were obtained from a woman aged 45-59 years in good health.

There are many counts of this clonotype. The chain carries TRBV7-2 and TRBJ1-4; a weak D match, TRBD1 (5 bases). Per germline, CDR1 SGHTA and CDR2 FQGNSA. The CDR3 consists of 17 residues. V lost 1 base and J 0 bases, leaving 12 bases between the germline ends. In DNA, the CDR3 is TGTGCCAGCAGCTTAGGGGGGGGAATAACAACTAATGAAAAACTGTTTTTT. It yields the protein CASSLGGGITTNEKLFF.

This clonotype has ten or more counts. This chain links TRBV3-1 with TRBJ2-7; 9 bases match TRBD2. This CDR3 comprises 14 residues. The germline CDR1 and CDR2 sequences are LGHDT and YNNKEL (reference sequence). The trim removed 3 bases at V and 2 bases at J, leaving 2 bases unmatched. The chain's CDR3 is CASSHAGGPYEQYF. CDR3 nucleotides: TGTGCCAGCAGCCATGCGGGGGGGCCCTACGAGCAGTACTTC.

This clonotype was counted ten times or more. CDR3 amino acids: CASSYGTSTDTQYF. The CDR3 coding sequence is TGCGCCAGCAGCTACGGGACTTCCACAGATACGCAGTATTTT. The chain is built from TRBV5-1 and TRBJ2-3, with a possible D match to TRBD2 (6 bases). V lost 3 bases and J 2 bases, leaving 10 bases between the germline ends. Germline V gives CDR1 SGHRS, CDR2 YFSETQ. The CDR3 runs 14 residues. Combining the CDR3 with reference TRBV5-1 and TRBJ2-3 gives the whole variable domain KAGVTQTPRYLIKTRGQQVTLSCSPISGHRSVSWYQQTPGQGLQFLFEYFSETQRNKGNFPGRFSGRQFSNSRSEMNVSTLELGDSALYLCASSYGTSTDTQYFGPGTRLTVL.

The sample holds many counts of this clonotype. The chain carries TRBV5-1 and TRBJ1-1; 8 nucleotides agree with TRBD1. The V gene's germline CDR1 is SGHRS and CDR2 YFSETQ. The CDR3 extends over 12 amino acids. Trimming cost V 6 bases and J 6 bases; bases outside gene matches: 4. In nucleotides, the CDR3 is TGCGCCAGCAATGAACAGGGGGCTGAAGCTTTCTTT. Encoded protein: CASNEQGAEAFF.

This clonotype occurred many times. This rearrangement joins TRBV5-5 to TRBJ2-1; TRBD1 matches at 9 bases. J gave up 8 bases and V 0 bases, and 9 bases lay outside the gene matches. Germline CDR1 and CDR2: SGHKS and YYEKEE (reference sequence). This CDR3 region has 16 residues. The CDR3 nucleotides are TGTGCCAGCAGCTTGGCAGGACAGGGGAATGGCGATGAGCAGTTCTTC. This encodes CASSLAGQGNGDEQFF.

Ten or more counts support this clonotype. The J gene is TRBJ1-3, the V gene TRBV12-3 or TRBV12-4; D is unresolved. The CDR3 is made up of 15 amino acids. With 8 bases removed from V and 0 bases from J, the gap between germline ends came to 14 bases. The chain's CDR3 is CASADGVFSGNTIYF. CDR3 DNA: TGTGCCAGCGCCGACGGGGTCTTCTCTGGAAACACCATATATTTT.

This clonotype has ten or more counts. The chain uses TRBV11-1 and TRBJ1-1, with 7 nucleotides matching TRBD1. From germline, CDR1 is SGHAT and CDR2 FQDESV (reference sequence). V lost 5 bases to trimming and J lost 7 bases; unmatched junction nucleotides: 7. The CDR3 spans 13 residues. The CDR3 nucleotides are TGTGCCAGCAGCCCCGGGACAGCTTATGAAGCTTTCTTT. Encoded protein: CASSPGTAYEAFF. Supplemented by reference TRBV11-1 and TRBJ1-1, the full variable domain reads EAEVAQSPRYKITEKSQAVAFWCDPISGHATLYWYRQILGQGPELLVQFQDESVVDDSQLPKDRFSAERLKGVDSTLKIQPAELGDSAMYLCASSPGTAYEAFFGQGTRLTVV.

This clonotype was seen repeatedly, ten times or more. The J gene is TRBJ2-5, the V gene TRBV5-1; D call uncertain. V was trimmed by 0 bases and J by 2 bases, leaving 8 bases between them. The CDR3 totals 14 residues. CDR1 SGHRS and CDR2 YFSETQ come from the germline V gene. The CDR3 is CASSLDGPQETQYF. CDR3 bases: TGCGCCAGCAGCTTGGATGGGCCACAAGAGACCCAGTACTTC.

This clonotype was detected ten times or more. The CDR3: CASSLLPLVSGYTF. The CDR3 nucleotides read TGTGCCAGCAGCCTACTTCCCTTGGTCTCTGGCTACACCTTC. This chain connects TRBV3-1 to TRBJ1-2; D is undetermined. Deletions cut 4 bases from V and 7 bases from J, with 16 bases between. CDR1 is LGHDT, CDR2 YNNKEL, per germline (reference sequence). This CDR3 is 14 amino acids long.

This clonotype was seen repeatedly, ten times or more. CDR3 amino acids: CASSLERGSSYNEQFF. CDR3 DNA sequence: TGCGCCAGCAGCTTGGAGCGGGGTAGCTCCTACAATGAGCAGTTCTTC. The chain has TRBV5-1 and TRBJ2-1; 7 positions match TRBD2. Germline assignment: CDR1 SGHRS and CDR2 YFSETQ. J gave up 0 bases and V 0 bases, and 3 bases lay outside the gene matches. The CDR3 length is 16 residues.

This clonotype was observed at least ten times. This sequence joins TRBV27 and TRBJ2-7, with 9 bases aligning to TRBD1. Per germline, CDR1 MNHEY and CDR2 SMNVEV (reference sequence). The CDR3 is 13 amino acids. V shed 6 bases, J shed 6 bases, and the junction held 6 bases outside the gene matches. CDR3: CASSLDRGFEQYF. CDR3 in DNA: TGTGCCAGCAGCCTGGACAGGGGATTCGAGCAGTACTTC.

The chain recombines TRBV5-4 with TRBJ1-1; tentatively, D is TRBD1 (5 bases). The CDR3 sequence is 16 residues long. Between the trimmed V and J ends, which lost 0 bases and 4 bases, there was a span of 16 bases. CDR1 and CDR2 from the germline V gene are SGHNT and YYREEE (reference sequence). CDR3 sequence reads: CASSLEGGRGATEAFF. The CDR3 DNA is TGTGCCAGCAGCTTGGAGGGTGGGAGAGGGGCCACTGAAGCTTTCTTT.

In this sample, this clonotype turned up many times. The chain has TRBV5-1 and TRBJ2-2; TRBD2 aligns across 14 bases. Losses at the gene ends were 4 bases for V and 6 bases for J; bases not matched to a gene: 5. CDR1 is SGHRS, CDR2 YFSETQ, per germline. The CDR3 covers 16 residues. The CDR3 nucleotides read TGCGCCAGCAGCCCGACTAGCGGGGGGGCCGCCGGGGAGCTGTTTTTT. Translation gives CASSPTSGGAAGELFF. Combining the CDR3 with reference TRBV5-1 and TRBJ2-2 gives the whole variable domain KAGVTQTPRYLIKTRGQQVTLSCSPISGHRSVSWYQQTPGQGLQFLFEYFSETQRNKGNFPGRFSGRQFSNSRSEMNVSTLELGDSALYLCASSPTSGGAAGELFFGEGSRLTVL.

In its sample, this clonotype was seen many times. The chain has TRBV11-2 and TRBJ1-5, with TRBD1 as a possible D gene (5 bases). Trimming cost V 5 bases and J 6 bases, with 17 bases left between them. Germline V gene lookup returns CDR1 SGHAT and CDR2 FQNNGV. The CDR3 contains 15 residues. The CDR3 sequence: CASSRGVAASQPQHF. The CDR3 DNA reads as TGTGCCAGCAGCCGAGGGGTGGCAGCTAGTCAGCCCCAGCATTTT.

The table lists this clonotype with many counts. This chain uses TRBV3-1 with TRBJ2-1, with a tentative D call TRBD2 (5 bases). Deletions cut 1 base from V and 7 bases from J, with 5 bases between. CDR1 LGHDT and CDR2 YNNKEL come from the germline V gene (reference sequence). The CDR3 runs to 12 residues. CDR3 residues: CASSQGRNEQFF. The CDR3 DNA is TGTGCCAGCAGCCAAGGGAGGAATGAGCAGTTCTTC.

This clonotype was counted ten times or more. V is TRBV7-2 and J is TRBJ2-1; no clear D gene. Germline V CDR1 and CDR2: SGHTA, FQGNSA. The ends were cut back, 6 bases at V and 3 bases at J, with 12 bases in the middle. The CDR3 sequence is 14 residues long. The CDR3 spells CASSWVVRYNEQFF. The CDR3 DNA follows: TGTGCCAGCAGTTGGGTCGTCCGCTACAATGAGCAGTTCTTC.

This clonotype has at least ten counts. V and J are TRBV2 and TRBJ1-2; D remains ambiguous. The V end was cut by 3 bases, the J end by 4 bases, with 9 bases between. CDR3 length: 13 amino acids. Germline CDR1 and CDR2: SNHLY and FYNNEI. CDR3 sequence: CASSELAIYGYTF. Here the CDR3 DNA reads TGTGCCAGCAGTGAGTTAGCTATCTATGGCTACACCTTC.

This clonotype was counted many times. CDR3 DNA: TGCGCCAGCAGACCAACTAGCGGTACCTACGAGCAGTACTTC. Translated, it gives CASRPTSGTYEQYF. The chain carries TRBV5-1 and TRBJ2-7; TRBD2 matches 8 bases. Germline loops: CDR1 SGHRS, CDR2 YFSETQ. This CDR3 region has 14 residues. V gave up 5 bases and J gave up 2 bases; unmatched junction bases: 6. Full variable domain (outside the CDR3, taken from reference TRBV5-1 and TRBJ2-7): KAGVTQTPRYLIKTRGQQVTLSCSPISGHRSVSWYQQTPGQGLQFLFEYFSETQRNKGNFPGRFSGRQFSNSRSEMNVSTLELGDSALYLCASRPTSGTYEQYFGPGTRLTVT.

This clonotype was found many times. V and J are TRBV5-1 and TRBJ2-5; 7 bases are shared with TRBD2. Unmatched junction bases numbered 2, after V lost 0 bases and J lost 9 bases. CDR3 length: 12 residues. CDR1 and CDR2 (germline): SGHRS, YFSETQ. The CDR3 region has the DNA TGCGCCAGCAGCTTGGCACGGGAGGCCCAGTACTTC. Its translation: CASSLAREAQYF.

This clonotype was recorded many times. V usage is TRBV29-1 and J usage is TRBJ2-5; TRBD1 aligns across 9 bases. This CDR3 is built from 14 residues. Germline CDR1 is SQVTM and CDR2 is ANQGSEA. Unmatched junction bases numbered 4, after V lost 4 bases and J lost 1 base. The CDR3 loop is CSVVRDRVQETQYF. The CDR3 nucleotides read TGCAGCGTTGTTCGGGACAGGGTCCAAGAGACCCAGTACTTC.